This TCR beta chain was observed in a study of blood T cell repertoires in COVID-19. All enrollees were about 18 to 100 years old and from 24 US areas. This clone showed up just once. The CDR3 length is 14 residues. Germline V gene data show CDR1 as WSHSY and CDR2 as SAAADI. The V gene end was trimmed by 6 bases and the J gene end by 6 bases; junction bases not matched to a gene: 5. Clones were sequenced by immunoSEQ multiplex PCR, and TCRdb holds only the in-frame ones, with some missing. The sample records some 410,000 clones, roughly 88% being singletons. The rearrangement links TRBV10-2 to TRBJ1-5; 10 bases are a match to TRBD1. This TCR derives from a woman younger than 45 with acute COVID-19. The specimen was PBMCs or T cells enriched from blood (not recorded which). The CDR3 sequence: CASSTTGGGQPQHF. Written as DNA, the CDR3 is TGCGCCAGCAGCACGACAGGGGGCGGTCAGCCCCAGCATTTT.